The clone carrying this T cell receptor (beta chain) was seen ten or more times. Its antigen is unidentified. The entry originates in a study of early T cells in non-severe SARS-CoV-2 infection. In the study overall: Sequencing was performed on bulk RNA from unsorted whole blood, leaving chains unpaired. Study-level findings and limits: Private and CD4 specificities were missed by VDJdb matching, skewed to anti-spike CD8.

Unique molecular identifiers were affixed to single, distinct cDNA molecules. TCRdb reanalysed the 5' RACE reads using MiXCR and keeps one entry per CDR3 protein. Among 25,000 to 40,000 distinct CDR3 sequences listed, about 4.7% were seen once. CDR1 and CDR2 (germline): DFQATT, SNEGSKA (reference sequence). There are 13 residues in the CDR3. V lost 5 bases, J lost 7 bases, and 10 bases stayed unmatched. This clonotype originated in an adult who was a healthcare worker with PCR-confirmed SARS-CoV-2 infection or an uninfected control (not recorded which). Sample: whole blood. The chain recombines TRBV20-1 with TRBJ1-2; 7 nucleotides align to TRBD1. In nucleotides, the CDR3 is TGCAGTGCTCCCCCGGACAGGCCCATTGGCTACACCTTC. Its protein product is CSAPPDRPIGYTF.